These 29 T cell receptor beta chains share one sample of origin, sequenced in a study of response to subunit inactivated influenza vaccine. Via MiXCR, TCRdb re-called the RT-PCR reads, giving one row per CDR3 protein. In the table there are 300,000 to 350,000 distinct CDR3 sequences, around 20% of which are singletons. Sample: PBMCs from blood, taken less than 22 months after vaccination. These receptors were obtained from a man aged 45-69 years who received an inactivated influenza vaccine.

The chain uses TRBV20-1 and TRBJ2-1; 7 nucleotides match TRBD1. This CDR3 has 15 residues. J lost 2 bases, V lost 3 bases, and 7 bases had no gene match. CDR1 and CDR2 from the germline V gene are DFQATT and SNEGSKA (reference sequence). CDR3 nucleotides: TGCAGTGCTAGGGATCCGACAGGGACCTACAATGAGCAGTTCTTC. Translating gives CSARDPTGTYNEQFF.

In its sample, this clonotype was seen a few times. V usage is TRBV4-3 and J usage is TRBJ2-1; 13 bases are a match to TRBD2. Germline V gene sequence: CDR1 LGHNA, CDR2 YSLEER. The CDR3 is 15 residues long. The V segment lost 3 bases and the J segment 9 bases; nucleotides outside the gene matches: 5. The CDR3 sequence is CASSHTSGGAGEQFF. CDR3 nucleotide sequence: TGCGCCAGCAGCCACACTAGCGGGGGGGCGGGTGAGCAGTTCTTC.

This clonotype was counted ten times or more. The chain carries TRBV12-3 or TRBV12-4 and TRBJ2-1; 8 bases match TRBD1. The CDR3 loop spans 12 amino acids. V dropped 5 bases and J dropped 12; count of bases not matched to a gene: 6. The CDR3 DNA is TGTGCCAGCAGTCCGACAGGGGCGAGGCAGTTCTTC. Translated: CASSPTGARQFF.

This clonotype showed up just a few times. The J gene is TRBJ1-5, the V gene TRBV19; D gene uncertain. The CDR3 loop spans 16 amino acids. CDR1 is LNHDA and CDR2 is SQIVND in the germline V gene (reference sequence). Trimming cost V 5 bases and J 3 bases, with 17 bases left between them. The CDR3 DNA sequence: TGTGCCAGTAGTGCCCTCCGTAGGGTGGCCAATCAGCCCCAGCATTTT. Encoded protein: CASSALRRVANQPQHF. The variable domain in full, completed from reference TRBV19 and TRBJ1-5, reads DGGITQSPKYLFRKEGQNVTLSCEQNLNHDAMYWYRQDPGQGLRLIYYSQIVNDFQKGDIAEGYSVSREKKESFPLTVTSAQKNPTAFYLCASSALRRVANQPQHFGDGTRLSIL.

The chain links TRBV12-3 or TRBV12-4 to TRBJ2-3; 16 positions match TRBD2. V dropped 6 bases and J dropped 1; count of bases not matched to a gene: 1. This CDR3 has 16 amino acids. For the CDR3, the DNA is TGTGCCAGCAGCGGGACTAGCGGGAGGGGCACAGATACGCAGTATTTT. Translation: CASSGTSGRGTDTQYF.

This clonotype was counted between two and nine times. J is TRBJ1-4 and V is TRBV2; D is unresolved. Trimming cost V 3 bases and J 8 bases, with 10 bases left between them. Germline-derived CDR1 and CDR2 are SNHLY and FYNNEI. CDR3 length: 13 amino acids. The CDR3, as DNA: TGTGCCAGCAGTGAGGGTGTTCCGGAAAAACTGTTTTTT. Translation gives CASSEGVPEKLFF.

This clonotype was found many times. The CDR3, as DNA: TGTGCCAGCAGCTTGGCGGGACACCTCGAAAAACTGTTTTTT. It translates to CASSLAGHLEKLFF. This chain links TRBV5-6 with TRBJ1-4; D might be TRBD1 (6 bases). Trimming shortened V by 0 bases and J by 8 bases, and 11 bases separated the two germline ends. The CDR3 sequence is 14 residues long. Per the germline V gene, CDR1 is SGHDT and CDR2 is YYEEEE.

This clonotype came up a few times. The V gene is TRBV4-3, the J gene TRBJ2-2; tentatively, D is TRBD2 (7 bases). This CDR3 has 17 amino acids. Trimming shortened V by 4 bases and J by 1 base, and 16 bases separated the two germline ends. Germline lookup yields CDR1 LGHNA and CDR2 YSLEER. CDR3 region: CASSLSGASGNTGELFF. The CDR3, as DNA: TGCGCCAGCAGCCTCTCGGGGGCTAGCGGGAACACCGGGGAGCTGTTTTTT.

This clonotype was recorded at least ten times. The chain joins TRBV7-9 to TRBJ1-2, with 7 bases that match TRBD1. The ends lost 5 bases at V and 4 bases at J; junction bases unmatched: 4. CDR1 is SEHNR and CDR2 is FQNEAQ in the germline V gene (reference sequence). This CDR3 is built from 13 residues. Here the CDR3 reads CASSPGQIYGYTF. CDR3 DNA: TGTGCCAGCAGCCCGGGACAGATCTATGGCTACACCTTC.

This CDR3 is CASSWDQVFEQYF. The CDR3 region has the DNA TGTGCCAGCAGCTGGGACCAGGTTTTCGAGCAGTACTTC. The chain joins TRBV7-2 to TRBJ2-7; possibly TRBD1 or TRBD2 for D (5 bases each). The length of the CDR3 is 13 residues. The V gene's germline CDR1 is SGHTA and CDR2 FQGNSA. V was clipped by 4 bases and J by 6 bases, with 13 bases between them.

This clonotype has at least ten counts. This rearrangement joins TRBV29-1 to TRBJ1-2; 9 positions agree with TRBD1. V was clipped by 4 bases and J by 2 bases; unmatched bases: 2. Germline CDR1 and CDR2: SQVTM and ANQGSEA. The CDR3 has 13 amino acids. The DNA for the CDR3 is TGCAGCGTTGTGGGACAGGGAAACTATGGCTACACCTTC. This codes for CSVVGQGNYGYTF.

The gene calls are TRBV6-2 or TRBV6-3 and TRBJ2-7; no reliable D call. V was shortened by 5 bases and J by 3 bases, with 11 bases between the two germline ends. The CDR3 is made up of 13 amino acids. Germline-derived CDR1 and CDR2 are MNHEY and SVGEGT. CDR3 nucleotides: TGTGCCAGCAGTAGGGTACTGGACTACGAGCAGTACTTC. This gives the protein CASSRVLDYEQYF.

This clonotype was found a few times. J is TRBJ2-1 and V is TRBV18; 10 positions agree with TRBD2. The germline CDR1 and CDR2 sequences are KGHSH and LQKENI. V lost 5 bases to trimming and J lost 3 bases; unmatched junction nucleotides: 7. This CDR3 contains 16 residues. The CDR3 here is CASSTERGGRYNEQFF. CDR3 sequence (DNA): TGTGCCAGCTCAACCGAGCGGGGGGGCCGCTACAATGAGCAGTTCTTC. Using reference TRBV18 and TRBJ2-1 for the parts outside the CDR3, the full variable domain is NAGVMQNPRHLVRRRGQEARLRCSPMKGHSHVYWYRQLPEEGLKFMVYLQKENIIDESGMPKERFSAEFPKEGPSILRIQQVVRGDSAAYFCASSTERGGRYNEQFFGPGTRLTVL.

This clonotype was detected only a few times. V is TRBV5-1 and J is TRBJ2-3, with 7 positions matching TRBD1. V lost 4 bases to trimming and J lost 2 bases; unmatched junction nucleotides: 7. Germline CDR1 and CDR2: SGHRS and YFSETQ. The CDR3 sequence is 15 residues long. The CDR3 sequence is CASSPEGTDTDTQYF. CDR3 in DNA: TGCGCCAGCAGCCCCGAAGGGACAGACACAGATACGCAGTATTTT. Full variable domain (rest looked up from reference TRBV5-1 and TRBJ2-3): KAGVTQTPRYLIKTRGQQVTLSCSPISGHRSVSWYQQTPGQGLQFLFEYFSETQRNKGNFPGRFSGRQFSNSRSEMNVSTLELGDSALYLCASSPEGTDTDTQYFGPGTRLTVL.

This clonotype has at least ten counts. The chain carries TRBV24-1 and TRBJ2-2; 7 bases match TRBD1. V trimming: 4 bases; J trimming: 10 bases; junction bases outside the gene matches: 5. This CDR3 has 13 amino acids. The V gene's germline CDR1 is KGHDR and CDR2 SFDVKD. CDR3 amino acids: CATSDGTAPELFF. CDR3 nucleotides: TGTGCCACCAGTGACGGGACAGCCCCGGAGCTGTTTTTT.

This clonotype was counted only a few times. This chain connects TRBV6-2 or TRBV6-3 to TRBJ2-6; D remains ambiguous. V was cut by 10 bases and J by 2 bases, with 15 bases left in between. The length of the CDR3 is 15 residues. The germline CDR1 and CDR2 sequences are MNHEY and SVGEGT. The CDR3 region is CATTDRGPGANVLTF. The DNA for the CDR3 is TGTGCCACCACCGATAGAGGACCTGGGGCCAACGTCCTGACTTTC.

This clonotype was observed a handful of times. V is TRBV29-1 and J is TRBJ1-2; D is possibly TRBD1 (6 bases). CDR1 is SQVTM, CDR2 ANQGSEA, per germline. This CDR3 spans 14 amino acids. V was cut by 8 bases and J by 0 bases, with 16 bases left in between. The CDR3 protein is CSIRDRTPNYGYTF. The CDR3 DNA is TGCAGCATCCGAGACAGGACCCCTAACTATGGCTACACCTTC.

This clonotype has only a few counts. As DNA, the CDR3 is TGTGCCAGCACCTCTTGGGACACCGGGGAGCTGTTTTTT. Amino acid sequence: CASTSWDTGELFF. The chain is built from TRBV9 and TRBJ2-2; D unresolved. V was clipped by 6 bases and J by 3 bases, with 9 bases between them. The CDR3 has 13 amino acids. Germline CDR1 is SGDLS and CDR2 is YYNGEE.

This clonotype came up a few times. This chain connects TRBV11-2 to TRBJ2-1, with 7 bases lining up with TRBD1. Trimming at V came to 1 base and at J to 2 bases, leaving 8 bases not matched to a gene. Germline CDR1 is SGHAT and CDR2 is FQNNGV. The CDR3 is made up of 17 amino acids. Here the CDR3 DNA reads TGTGCCAGCAGCTTAGCCGGTCGACAGGGCCCCTACAATGAGCAGTTCTTC. This gives the protein CASSLAGRQGPYNEQFF.

This clonotype appeared many times. The chain joins TRBV7-9 to TRBJ1-1, with 7 bases fitting TRBD1. From germline, CDR1 is SEHNR and CDR2 FQNEAQ (reference sequence). The CDR3 sequence is 17 residues long. J gave up 2 bases and V 1 base, and 10 bases lay outside the gene matches. CDR3 in DNA: TGTGCCAGCAGCTTAGATTTAGGGGGCAGGGGTAACACTGAAGCTTTCTTT. This sequence encodes CASSLDLGGRGNTEAFF. The full variable domain, its missing parts supplied by reference TRBV7-9 and TRBJ1-1, is DTGVSQNPRHKITKRGQNVTFRCDPISEHNRLYWYRQTLGQGPEFLTYFQNEAQLEKSRLLSDRFSAERPKGSFSTLEIQRTEQGDSAMYLCASSLDLGGRGNTEAFFGQGTRLTVV.

Note on this clonotype: A much bigger clone sits one base away, suggesting this may be a read error. The missing conserved phenylalanine or tryptophan at the end of this CDR3 makes a read error likely. The rearrangement uses TRBV11-3 and TRBJ2-1; 8 nucleotides line up with TRBD2. V shed 4 bases and J 9 bases; nucleotides not matched to a gene: 5. Per the germline V gene, CDR1 is SGHNT and CDR2 is YENEEA. The CDR3 sequence is 13 residues long. The CDR3 loop reads CASSSGLASEQFL. The CDR3 DNA reads as TGTGCCAGCAGCTCTGGACTAGCCAGTGAGCAGTTCCTC.

The table lists this clonotype with a count of one. V usage is TRBV20-1 and J usage is TRBJ2-3; perhaps TRBD1 as D (6 bases). Trimming took 6 bases from V and 2 from J, leaving 15 bases between them. CDR3 length: 14 amino acids. Looked up from germline, CDR1 is DFQATT and CDR2 is SNEGSKA (reference sequence). The chain's CDR3 is CSANSDRFTDTQYF. The CDR3 nucleotides read TGCAGTGCCAATTCGGACAGATTCACAGATACGCAGTATTTT.

Only a few counts were recorded for this clonotype. V is TRBV29-1 and J is TRBJ2-4; D perhaps matches TRBD1 (5 bases). CDR1 is SQVTM and CDR2 is ANQGSEA in the germline V gene. Trimming removed 5 bases from V and 1 base from J, with 12 bases in between. This CDR3 is built from 14 residues. The CDR3 region is CSVPDRRAKNIQYF. The CDR3 coding sequence is TGCAGCGTTCCCGACAGAAGGGCCAAAAACATTCAGTACTTC.

CDR3 loop: CSARDLWEGGNEQFF. The CDR3 coding sequence is TGCAGTGCTAGAGATCTGTGGGAGGGTGGCAATGAGCAGTTCTTC. The chain couples TRBV20-1 to TRBJ2-1; the match to TRBD2 covers 7 bases. CDR1 and CDR2 (germline): DFQATT, SNEGSKA (reference sequence). V lost 0 bases to trimming and J lost 6 bases; unmatched junction nucleotides: 8. The CDR3 length is 15 residues.

This chain uses TRBV5-6 with TRBJ2-3; TRBD2 is a possible D gene (6 bases). V was pared by 4 bases and J by 3 bases, with 21 bases between. Per the germline V gene, CDR1 is SGHDT and CDR2 is YYEEEE. This CDR3 region has 17 residues. CDR3 region: CASSPLKEGPGTDTQYF. In DNA form, the CDR3 reads TGTGCCAGCAGCCCCCTGAAGGAGGGTCCGGGGACAGATACGCAGTATTTT.

The genes are TRBV9 and TRBJ2-2; tentatively, D is TRBD2 (7 bases). Trimming cost V 4 bases and J 5 bases, with 18 bases left between them. Germline values: CDR1 SGDLS, CDR2 YYNGEE. The CDR3 is 16 amino acids. CDR3 sequence reads: CASSPRQVGGTGELFF. The CDR3 bases are TGTGCCAGCAGCCCTAGACAGGTCGGGGGGACCGGGGAGCTGTTTTTT.

This clonotype appeared a few times. The chain uses TRBV2 and TRBJ1-1; possibly TRBD1 for D (5 bases). The V gene lost 2 bases and the J gene lost 5 bases, with 18 bases spanning the gap. Germline CDR1 reads SNHLY; CDR2 reads FYNNEI. This CDR3 has 16 residues. The CDR3 loop is CASSESGGLGLTEAFF. The CDR3 bases are TGTGCCAGCAGTGAAAGTGGGGGGTTGGGGCTAACTGAAGCTTTCTTT.

The chain uses TRBV6-5 and TRBJ1-6, with a weak D call TRBD1 (5 bases). CDR1 is MNHEY, CDR2 SVGAGI, per germline. CDR3 length: 14 amino acids. With 5 bases removed from V and 7 bases from J, the gap between germline ends came to 12 bases. The CDR3 bases are TGTGCCAGCAGTCTACTCGGGGACAATTCACCCCTCCACTTT. This translates into CASSLLGDNSPLHF.

V gene TRBV5-1 combines with J gene TRBJ2-3; maybe TRBD1 (6 bases). This CDR3 comprises 14 residues. Per germline, CDR1 SGHRS and CDR2 YFSETQ. Deletions cut 5 bases from V and 2 bases from J, with 12 bases between. CDR3 bases: TGCGCCAGCAGTCCGGACAGCCCCACAGATACGCAGTATTTT. It yields the protein CASSPDSPTDTQYF. The full variable domain, rest sourced from reference TRBV5-1 and TRBJ2-3, is KAGVTQTPRYLIKTRGQQVTLSCSPISGHRSVSWYQQTPGQGLQFLFEYFSETQRNKGNFPGRFSGRQFSNSRSEMNVSTLELGDSALYLCASSPDSPTDTQYFGPGTRLTVL.